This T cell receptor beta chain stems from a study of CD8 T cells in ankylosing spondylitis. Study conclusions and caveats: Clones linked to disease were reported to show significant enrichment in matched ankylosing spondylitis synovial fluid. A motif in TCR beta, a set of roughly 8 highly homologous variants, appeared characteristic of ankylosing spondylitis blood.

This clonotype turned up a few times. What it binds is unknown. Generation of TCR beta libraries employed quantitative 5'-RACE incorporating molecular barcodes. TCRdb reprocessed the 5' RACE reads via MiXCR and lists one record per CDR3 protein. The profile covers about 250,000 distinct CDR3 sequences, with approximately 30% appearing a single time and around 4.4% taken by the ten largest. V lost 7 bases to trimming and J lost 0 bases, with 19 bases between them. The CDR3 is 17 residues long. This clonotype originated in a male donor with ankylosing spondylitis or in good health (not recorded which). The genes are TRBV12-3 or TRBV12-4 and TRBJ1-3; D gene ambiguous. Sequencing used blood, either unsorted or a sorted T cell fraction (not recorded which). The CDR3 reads CASILARAPNSGNTIYF. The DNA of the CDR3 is TGTGCCAGCATCTTAGCCCGGGCCCCAAACTCTGGAAACACCATATATTTT.